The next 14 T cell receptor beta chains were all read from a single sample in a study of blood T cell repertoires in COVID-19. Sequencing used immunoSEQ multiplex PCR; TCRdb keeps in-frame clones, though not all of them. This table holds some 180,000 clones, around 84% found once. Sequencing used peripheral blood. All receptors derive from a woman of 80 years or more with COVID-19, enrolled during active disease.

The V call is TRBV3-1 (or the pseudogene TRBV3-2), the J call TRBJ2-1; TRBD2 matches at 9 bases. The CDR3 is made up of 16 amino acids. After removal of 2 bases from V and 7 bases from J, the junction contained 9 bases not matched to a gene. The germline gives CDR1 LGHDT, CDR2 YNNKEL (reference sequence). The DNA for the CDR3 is TGTGCCAGCAGCCAAATTAGTGGAGCGGGAGGTAATGAGCAGTTCTTC. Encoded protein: CASSQISGAGGNEQFF.

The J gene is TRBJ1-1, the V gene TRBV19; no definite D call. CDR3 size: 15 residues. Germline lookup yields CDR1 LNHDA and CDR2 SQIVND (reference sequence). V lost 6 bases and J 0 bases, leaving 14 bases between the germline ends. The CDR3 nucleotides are TGTGCCAGTAGAAAAGCGGCGCGGATGAACACTGAAGCTTTCTTT. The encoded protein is CASRKAARMNTEAFF. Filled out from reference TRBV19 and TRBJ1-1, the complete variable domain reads DGGITQSPKYLFRKEGQNVTLSCEQNLNHDAMYWYRQDPGQGLRLIYYSQIVNDFQKGDIAEGYSVSREKKESFPLTVTSAQKNPTAFYLCASRKAARMNTEAFFGQGTRLTVV.

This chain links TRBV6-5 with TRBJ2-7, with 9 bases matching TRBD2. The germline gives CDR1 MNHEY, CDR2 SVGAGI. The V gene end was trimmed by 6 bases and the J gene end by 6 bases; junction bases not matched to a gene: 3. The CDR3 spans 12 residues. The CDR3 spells CASSPTSGEQYF. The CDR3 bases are TGTGCCAGCAGCCCGACTAGCGGCGAGCAGTACTTC.

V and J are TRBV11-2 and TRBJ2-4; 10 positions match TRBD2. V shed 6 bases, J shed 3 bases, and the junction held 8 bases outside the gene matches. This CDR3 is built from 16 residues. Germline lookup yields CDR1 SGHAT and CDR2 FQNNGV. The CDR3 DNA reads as TGTGCCAGCAGTCCCGGACTAGCGGATATCAAAAACATTCAGTACTTC. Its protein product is CASSPGLADIKNIQYF.

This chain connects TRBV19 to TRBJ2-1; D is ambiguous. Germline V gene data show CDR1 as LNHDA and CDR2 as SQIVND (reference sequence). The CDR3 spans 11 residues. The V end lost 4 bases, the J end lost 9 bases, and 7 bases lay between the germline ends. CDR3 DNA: TGTGCCAGTAGTAGGTACGGTGAGCAGTTCTTC. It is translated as CASSRYGEQFF.

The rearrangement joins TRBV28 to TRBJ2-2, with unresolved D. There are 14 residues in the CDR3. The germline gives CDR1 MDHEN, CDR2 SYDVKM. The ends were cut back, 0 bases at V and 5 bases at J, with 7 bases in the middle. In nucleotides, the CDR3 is TGTGCCAGCAGTTTATGGCGTGGTACCGGGGAGCTGTTTTTT. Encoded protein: CASSLWRGTGELFF.

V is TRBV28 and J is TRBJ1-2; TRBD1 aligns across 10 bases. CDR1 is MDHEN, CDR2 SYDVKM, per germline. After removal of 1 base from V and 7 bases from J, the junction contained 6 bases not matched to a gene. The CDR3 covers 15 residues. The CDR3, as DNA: TGTGCCAGCAGTTTATCTGGACAGGGGGTAACTGGCTACACCTTC. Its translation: CASSLSGQGVTGYTF.

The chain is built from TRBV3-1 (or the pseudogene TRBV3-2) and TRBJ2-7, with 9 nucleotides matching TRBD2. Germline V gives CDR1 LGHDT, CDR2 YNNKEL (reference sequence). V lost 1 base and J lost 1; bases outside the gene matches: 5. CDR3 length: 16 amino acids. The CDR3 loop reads CASSQVFSGRSYEQYF. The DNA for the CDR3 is TGTGCCAGCAGCCAAGTTTTTAGCGGGAGATCCTACGAGCAGTACTTC.

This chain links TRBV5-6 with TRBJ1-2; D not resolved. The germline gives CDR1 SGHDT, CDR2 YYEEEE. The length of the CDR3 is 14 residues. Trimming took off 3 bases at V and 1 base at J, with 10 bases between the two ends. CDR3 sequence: CASSSPGDNYGYTF. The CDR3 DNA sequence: TGTGCCAGCAGCTCCCCGGGAGATAACTATGGCTACACCTTC.

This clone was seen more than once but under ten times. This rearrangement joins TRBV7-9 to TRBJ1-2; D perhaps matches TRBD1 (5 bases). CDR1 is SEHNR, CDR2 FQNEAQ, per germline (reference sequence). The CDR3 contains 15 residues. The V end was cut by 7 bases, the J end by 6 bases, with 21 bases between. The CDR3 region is CASTMDRGGLDGYTF. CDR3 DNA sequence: TGTGCCAGCACCATGGACCGCGGGGGATTGGATGGCTACACCTTC.

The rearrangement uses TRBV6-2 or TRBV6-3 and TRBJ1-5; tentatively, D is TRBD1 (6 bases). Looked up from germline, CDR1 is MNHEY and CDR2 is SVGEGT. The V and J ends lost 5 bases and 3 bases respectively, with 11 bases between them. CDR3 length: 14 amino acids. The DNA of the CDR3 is TGTGCCAGCAGTACCGGGACAATCAATCAGCCCCAGCATTTT. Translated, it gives CASSTGTINQPQHF.

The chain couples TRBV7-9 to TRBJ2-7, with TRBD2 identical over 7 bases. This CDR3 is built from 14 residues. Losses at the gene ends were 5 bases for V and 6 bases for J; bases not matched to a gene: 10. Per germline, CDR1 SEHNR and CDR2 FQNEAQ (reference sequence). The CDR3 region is CASSPGTTIGEQYF. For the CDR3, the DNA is TGTGCCAGCAGCCCCGGGACTACCATCGGCGAGCAGTACTTC.

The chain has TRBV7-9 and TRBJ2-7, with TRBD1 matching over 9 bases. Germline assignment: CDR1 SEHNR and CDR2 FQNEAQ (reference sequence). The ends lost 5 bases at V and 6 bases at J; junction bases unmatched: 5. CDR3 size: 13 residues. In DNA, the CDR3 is TGTGCCAGCAGCGAGGGACAGGGAAGCGAGCAGTACTTC. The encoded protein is CASSEGQGSEQYF.

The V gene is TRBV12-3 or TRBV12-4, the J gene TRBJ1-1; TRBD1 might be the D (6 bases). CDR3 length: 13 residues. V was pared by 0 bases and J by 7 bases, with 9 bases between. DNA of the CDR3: TGTGCCAGCAGTTTAGCGGACAGAATTGAAGCTTTCTTT. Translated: CASSLADRIEAFF.